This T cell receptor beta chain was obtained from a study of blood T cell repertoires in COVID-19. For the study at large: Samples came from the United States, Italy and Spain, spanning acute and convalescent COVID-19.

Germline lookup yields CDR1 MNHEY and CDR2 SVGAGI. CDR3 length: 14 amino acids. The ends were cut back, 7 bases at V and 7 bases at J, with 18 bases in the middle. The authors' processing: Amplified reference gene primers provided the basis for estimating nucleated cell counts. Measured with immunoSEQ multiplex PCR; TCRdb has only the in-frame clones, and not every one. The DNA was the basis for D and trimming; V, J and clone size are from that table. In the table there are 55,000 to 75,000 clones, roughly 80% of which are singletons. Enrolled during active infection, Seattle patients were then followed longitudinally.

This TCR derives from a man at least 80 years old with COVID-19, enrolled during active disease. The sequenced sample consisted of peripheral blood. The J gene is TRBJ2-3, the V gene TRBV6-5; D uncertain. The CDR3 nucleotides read TGTGCCAGCACCCCCCCGGCTAGTGATTATACGCAGTATTTT. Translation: CASTPPASDYTQYF.